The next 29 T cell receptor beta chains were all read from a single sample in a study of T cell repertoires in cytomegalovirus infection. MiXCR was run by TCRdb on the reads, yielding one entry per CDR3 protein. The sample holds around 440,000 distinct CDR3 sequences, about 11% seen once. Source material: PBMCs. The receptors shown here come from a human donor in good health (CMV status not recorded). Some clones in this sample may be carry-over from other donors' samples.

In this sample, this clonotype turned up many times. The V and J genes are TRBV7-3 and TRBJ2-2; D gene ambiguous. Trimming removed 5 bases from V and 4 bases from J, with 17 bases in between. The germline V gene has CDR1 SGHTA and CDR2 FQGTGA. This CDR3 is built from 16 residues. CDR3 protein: CASSPPRGSGTGELFF. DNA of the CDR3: TGTGCCAGCAGCCCCCCTCGTGGGTCGGGCACCGGGGAGCTGTTTTTT.

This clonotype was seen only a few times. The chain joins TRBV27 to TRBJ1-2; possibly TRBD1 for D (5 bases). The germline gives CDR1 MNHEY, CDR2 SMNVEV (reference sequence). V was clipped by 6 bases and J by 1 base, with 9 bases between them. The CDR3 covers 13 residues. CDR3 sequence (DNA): TGTGCCAGCAGGCAGGGCAATAACTATGGCTACACCTTC. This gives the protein CASRQGNNYGYTF.

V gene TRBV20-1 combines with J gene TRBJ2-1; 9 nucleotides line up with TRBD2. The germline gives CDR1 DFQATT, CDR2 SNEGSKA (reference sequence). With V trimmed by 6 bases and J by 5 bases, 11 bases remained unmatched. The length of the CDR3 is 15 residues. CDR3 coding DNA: TGCAGTGCGCCCGAGTCGCTAGCGGGGAACAATGAGCAGTTCTTC. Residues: CSAPESLAGNNEQFF.

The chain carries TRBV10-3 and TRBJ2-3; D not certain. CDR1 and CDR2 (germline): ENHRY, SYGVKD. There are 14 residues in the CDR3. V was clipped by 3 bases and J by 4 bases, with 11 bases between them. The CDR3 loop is CAISEGKSADTQYF. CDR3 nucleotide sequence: TGTGCCATCAGTGAAGGCAAATCGGCAGATACGCAGTATTTT.

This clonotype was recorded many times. CDR3 bases: TGTGCCAGCAGCTCACTGGCCAGTGGAGCTTTCTTT. It is translated as CASSSLASGAFF. The chain is built from TRBV5-4 and TRBJ1-1; no definite D call. CDR3 length: 12 amino acids. Trimming took 3 bases from V and 10 from J, leaving 13 bases between them. The V gene's germline CDR1 is SGHNT and CDR2 YYREEE (reference sequence).

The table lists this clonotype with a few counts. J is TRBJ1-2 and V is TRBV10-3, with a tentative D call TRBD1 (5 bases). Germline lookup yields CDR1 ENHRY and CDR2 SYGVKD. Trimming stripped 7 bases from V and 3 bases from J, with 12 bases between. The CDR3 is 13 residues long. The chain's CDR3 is CAIMDTTDYGYTF. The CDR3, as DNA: TGTGCCATCATGGACACCACCGACTATGGCTACACCTTC.

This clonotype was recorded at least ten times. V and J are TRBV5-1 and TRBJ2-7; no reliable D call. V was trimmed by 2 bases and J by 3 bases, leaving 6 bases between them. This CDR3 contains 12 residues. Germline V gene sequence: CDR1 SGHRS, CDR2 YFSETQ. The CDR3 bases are TGCGCCAGCAGCTTAACGAACTACGAGCAGTACTTC. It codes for CASSLTNYEQYF. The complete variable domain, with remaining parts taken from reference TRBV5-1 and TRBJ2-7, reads KAGVTQTPRYLIKTRGQQVTLSCSPISGHRSVSWYQQTPGQGLQFLFEYFSETQRNKGNFPGRFSGRQFSNSRSEMNVSTLELGDSALYLCASSLTNYEQYFGPGTRLTVT.

Written as DNA, the CDR3 is TGTGCCAGCAGCCAAGATGGCTTCAATGAGCAGTTCTTC. Protein: CASSQDGFNEQFF. The chain employs TRBV4-2 and TRBJ2-1, with D hard to call. The CDR3 consists of 13 residues. Trimming shortened V by 0 bases and J by 6 bases, and 6 bases separated the two germline ends. The germline V gene encodes CDR1 LGHNA and CDR2 YNFKEQ.

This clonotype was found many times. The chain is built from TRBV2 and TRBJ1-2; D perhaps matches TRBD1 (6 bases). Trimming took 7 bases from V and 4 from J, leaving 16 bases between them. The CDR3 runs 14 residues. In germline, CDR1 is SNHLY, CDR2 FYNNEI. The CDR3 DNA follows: TGTGCCAGCACCACGGGGGGGACAATCTATGGCTACACCTTC. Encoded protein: CASTTGGTIYGYTF.

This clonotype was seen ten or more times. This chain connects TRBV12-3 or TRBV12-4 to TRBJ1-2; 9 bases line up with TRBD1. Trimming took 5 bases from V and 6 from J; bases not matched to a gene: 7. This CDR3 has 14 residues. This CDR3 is CASSTPGQGHGYTF. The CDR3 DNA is TGTGCCAGCAGTACCCCGGGACAGGGTCATGGCTACACCTTC.

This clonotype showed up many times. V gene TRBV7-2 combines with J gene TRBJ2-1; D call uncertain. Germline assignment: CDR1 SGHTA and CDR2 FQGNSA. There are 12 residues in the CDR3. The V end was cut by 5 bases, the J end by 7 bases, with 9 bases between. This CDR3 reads CASSRVNNEQFF. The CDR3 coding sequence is TGTGCCAGCAGCCGGGTTAATAATGAGCAGTTCTTC.

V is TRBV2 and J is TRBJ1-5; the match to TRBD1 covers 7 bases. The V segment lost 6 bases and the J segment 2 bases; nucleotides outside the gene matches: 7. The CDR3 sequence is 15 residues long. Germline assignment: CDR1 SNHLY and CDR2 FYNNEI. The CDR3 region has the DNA TGTGCCAGCAGGCGACGACAGGGCGGCAATCAGCCCCAGCATTTT. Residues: CASRRRQGGNQPQHF.

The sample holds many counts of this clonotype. In nucleotides, the CDR3 is TGTGCCAGCAGCCCGACGACTAGCGGGCCAACGGAGTTCTTC. This translates into CASSPTTSGPTEFF. The chain employs TRBV5-5 and TRBJ2-1; 10 nucleotides align to TRBD2. The V gene end was trimmed by 4 bases and the J gene end by 14 bases; junction bases not matched to a gene: 12. The CDR3 consists of 14 residues. Germline assignment: CDR1 SGHKS and CDR2 YYEKEE (reference sequence).

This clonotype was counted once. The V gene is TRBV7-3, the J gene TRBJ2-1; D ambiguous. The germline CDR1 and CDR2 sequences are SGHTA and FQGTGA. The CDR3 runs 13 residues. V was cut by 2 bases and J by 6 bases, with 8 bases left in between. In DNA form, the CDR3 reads TGTGCCAGCAGCTTACGGGCTAGCAATGAGCAGTTCTTC. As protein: CASSLRASNEQFF. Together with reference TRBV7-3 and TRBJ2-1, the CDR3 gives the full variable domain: GAGVSQTPSNKVTEKGKYVELRCDPISGHTALYWYRQSLGQGPEFLIYFQGTGAADDSGLPNDRFFAVRPEGSVSTLKIQRTERGDSAVYLCASSLRASNEQFFGPGTRLTVL.

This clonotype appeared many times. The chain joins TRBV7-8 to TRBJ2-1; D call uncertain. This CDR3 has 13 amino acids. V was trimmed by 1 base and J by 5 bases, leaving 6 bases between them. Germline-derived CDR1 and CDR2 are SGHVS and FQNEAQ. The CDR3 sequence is CASSLGVNNEQFF. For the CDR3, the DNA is TGTGCCAGCAGCTTAGGGGTCAACAATGAGCAGTTCTTC.

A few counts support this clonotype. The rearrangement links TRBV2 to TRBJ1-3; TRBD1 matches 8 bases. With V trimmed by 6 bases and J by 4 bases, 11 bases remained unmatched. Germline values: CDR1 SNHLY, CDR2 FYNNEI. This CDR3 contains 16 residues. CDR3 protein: CASRSGTGGSGNTIYF. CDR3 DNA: TGTGCCAGCAGATCAGGTACAGGGGGATCCGGAAACACCATATATTTT.

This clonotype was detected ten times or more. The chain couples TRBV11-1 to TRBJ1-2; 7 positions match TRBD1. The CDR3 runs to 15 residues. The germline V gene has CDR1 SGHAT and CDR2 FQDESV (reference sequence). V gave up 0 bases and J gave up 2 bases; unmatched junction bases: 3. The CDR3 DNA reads TGTGCCAGCAGCTTAGCCGGACAGGAGAACTATGGCTACACCTTC. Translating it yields CASSLAGQENYGYTF.

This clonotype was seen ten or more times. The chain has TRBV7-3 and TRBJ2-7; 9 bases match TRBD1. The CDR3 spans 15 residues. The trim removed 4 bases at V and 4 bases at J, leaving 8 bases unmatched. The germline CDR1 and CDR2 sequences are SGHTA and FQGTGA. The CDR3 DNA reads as TGTGCCAGCAGCTCTACAGGGGGCGCCGGGTACGAGCAGTACTTC. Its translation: CASSSTGGAGYEQYF.

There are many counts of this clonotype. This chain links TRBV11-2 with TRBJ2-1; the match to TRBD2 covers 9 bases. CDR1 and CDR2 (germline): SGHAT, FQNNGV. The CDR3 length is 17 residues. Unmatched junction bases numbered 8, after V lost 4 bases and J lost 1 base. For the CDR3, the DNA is TGTGCCAGCAGCTCCCGGGGAGCGGGGGGTTCCTACAATGAGCAGTTCTTC. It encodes CASSSRGAGGSYNEQFF.

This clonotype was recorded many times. This CDR3 reads CSASSQDRSYEQYF. CDR3 coding DNA: TGCAGTGCTTCCAGCCAGGACCGCTCCTACGAGCAGTACTTC. The rearrangement links TRBV20-1 to TRBJ2-7; D uncertain. Per germline, CDR1 DFQATT and CDR2 SNEGSKA (reference sequence). CDR3 size: 14 residues. Trimming cost V 5 bases and J 0 bases, with 14 bases left between them.

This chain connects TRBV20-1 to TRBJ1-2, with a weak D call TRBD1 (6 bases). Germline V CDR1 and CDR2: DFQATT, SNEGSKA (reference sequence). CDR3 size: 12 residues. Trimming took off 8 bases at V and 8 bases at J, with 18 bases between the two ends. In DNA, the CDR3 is TGCAGTACCCCCGGGGGGCCCAAGGGCTACACCTTC. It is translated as CSTPGGPKGYTF.

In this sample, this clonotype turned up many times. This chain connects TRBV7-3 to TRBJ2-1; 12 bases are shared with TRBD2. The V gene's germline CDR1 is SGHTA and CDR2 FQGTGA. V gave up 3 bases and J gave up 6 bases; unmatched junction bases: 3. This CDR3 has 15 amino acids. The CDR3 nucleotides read TGTGCCAGCAGCTTCGGGACTAGCGGGCCCAATGAGCAGTTCTTC. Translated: CASSFGTSGPNEQFF.

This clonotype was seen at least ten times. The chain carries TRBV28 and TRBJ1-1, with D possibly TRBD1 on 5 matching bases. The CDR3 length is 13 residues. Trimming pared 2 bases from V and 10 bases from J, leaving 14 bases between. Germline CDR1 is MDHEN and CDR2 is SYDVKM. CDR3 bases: TGTGCCAGCAGTTTACCTGGACATTATGGAGCTTTCTTT. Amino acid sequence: CASSLPGHYGAFF.

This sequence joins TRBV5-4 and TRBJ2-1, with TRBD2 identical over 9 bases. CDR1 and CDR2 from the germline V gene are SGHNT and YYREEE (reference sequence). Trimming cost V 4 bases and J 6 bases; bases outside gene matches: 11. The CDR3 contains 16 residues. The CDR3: CASSGKGGRVGNEQFF. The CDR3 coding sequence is TGTGCCAGCAGCGGCAAAGGCGGGAGGGTCGGCAATGAGCAGTTCTTC.

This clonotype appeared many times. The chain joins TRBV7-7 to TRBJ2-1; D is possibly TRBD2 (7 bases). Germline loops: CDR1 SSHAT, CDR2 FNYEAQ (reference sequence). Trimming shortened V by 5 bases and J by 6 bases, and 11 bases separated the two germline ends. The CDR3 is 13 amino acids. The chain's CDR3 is CASSPRGGNEQFF. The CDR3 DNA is TGTGCCAGCAGCCCAAGGGGGGGCAATGAGCAGTTCTTC.

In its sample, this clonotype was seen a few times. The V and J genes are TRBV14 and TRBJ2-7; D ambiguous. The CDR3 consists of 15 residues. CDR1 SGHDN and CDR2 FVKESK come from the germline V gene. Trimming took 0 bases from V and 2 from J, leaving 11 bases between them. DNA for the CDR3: TGTGCCAGCAGCCAAGATCTGATGGACCCCTACGAGCAGTACTTC. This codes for CASSQDLMDPYEQYF.

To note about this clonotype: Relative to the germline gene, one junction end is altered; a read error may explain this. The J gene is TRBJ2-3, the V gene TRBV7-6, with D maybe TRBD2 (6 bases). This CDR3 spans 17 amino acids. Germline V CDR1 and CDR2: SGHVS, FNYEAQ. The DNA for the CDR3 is TGTGCCGGCAGCTTAGCGCCGCGGGGCCTGGGCTCAGATACGCAGTATTTT. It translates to CAGSLAPRGLGSDTQYF.

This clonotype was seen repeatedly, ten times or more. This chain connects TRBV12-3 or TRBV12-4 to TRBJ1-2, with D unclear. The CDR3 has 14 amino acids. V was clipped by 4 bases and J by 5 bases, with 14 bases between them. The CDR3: CASSSQRVSYGYTF. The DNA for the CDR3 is TGTGCCAGCAGTTCCCAACGAGTCAGTTATGGCTACACCTTC.

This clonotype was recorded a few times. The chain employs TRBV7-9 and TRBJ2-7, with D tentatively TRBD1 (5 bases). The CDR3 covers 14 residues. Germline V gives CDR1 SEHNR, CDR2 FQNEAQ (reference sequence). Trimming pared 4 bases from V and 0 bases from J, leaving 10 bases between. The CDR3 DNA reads TGTGCCAGCAGCTACCCCGACAGCTCCTACGAGCAGTACTTC. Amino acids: CASSYPDSSYEQYF. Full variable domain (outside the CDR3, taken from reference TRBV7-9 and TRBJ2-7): DTGVSQNPRHKITKRGQNVTFRCDPISEHNRLYWYRQTLGQGPEFLTYFQNEAQLEKSRLLSDRFSAERPKGSFSTLEIQRTEQGDSAMYLCASSYPDSSYEQYFGPGTRLTVT.